One TCR beta chain is described in this entry. Its antigen is unknown. CDR1 is SGHDT and CDR2 is YYEEEE in the germline V gene. The CDR3 has 13 amino acids. Trimming cost V 4 bases and J 7 bases; bases outside gene matches: 5. These data belong to a study of cytomegalovirus exposure and HLA in healthy donors. Amplification used 60 Vbeta primers and 13 Jbeta primers. Profiled with immunoSEQ multiplex PCR; TCRdb holds only in-frame clones, not every one. The data contain 59,000 or so clones, about 81% of them singletons. Notes on the study in general: In a later analysis, specific HLA alleles were associated with 16,000 or so TCR beta sequences at a 0.05 false discovery rate. Later analysis identified several of the most significant clusters that appeared linked to common viral pathogens. The study recorded more than 150 TCR beta chains that were cytomegalovirus-associated.

Material: PBMCs. This chain uses TRBV5-6 with TRBJ1-1; 9 bases line up with TRBD1. This sequence originates from a man aged 25 to 45 in good health and CMV-seropositive. CDR3 DNA: TGTGCCAGCAGCGTACAGGGGGCCGGTGAAGCTTTCTTT. Translation: CASSVQGAGEAFF.